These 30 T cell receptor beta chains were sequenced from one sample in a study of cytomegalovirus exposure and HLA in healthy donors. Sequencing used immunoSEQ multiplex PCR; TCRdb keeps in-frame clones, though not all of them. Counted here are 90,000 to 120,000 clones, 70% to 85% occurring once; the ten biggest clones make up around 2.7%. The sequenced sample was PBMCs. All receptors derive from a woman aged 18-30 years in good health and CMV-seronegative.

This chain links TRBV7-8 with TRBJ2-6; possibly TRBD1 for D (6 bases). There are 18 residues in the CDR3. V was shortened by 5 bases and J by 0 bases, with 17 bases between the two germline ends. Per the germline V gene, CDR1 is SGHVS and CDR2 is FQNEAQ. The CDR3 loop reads CASSVLQGGGSGANVLTF. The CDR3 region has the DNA TGTGCCAGCAGCGTACTACAGGGTGGGGGCTCTGGGGCCAACGTCCTGACTTTC.

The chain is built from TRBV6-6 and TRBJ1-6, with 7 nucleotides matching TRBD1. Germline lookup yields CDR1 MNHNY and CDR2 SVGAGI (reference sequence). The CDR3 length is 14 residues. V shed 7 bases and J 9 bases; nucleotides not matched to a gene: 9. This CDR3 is CASKAGTDSSPLHF. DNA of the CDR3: TGTGCCAGCAAGGCCGGGACAGACTCTTCACCCCTCCACTTT.

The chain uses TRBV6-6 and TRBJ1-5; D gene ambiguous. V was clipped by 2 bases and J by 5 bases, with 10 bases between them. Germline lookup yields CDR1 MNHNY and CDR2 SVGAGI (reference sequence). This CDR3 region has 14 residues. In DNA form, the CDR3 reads TGTGCCAGCAGTTACGAACCGCGATATCAGCCCCAGCATTTT. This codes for CASSYEPRYQPQHF.

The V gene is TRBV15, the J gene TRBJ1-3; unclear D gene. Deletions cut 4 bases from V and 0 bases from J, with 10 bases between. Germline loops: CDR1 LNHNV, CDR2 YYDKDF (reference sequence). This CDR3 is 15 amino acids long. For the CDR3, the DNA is TGTGCCACCAGCAAAGACCCCGTCTCTGGAAACACCATATATTTT. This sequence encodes CATSKDPVSGNTIYF.

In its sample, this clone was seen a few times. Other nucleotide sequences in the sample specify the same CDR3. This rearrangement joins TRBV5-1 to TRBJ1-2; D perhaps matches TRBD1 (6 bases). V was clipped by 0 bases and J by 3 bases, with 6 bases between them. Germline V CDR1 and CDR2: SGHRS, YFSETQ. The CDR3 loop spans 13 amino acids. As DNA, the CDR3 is TGCGCCAGCAGCTTGGAGGGGGACTATGGCTACACCTTC. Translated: CASSLEGDYGYTF.

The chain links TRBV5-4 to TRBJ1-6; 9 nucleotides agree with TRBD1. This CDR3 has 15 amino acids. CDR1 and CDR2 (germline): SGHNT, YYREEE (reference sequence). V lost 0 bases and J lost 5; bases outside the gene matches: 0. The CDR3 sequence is CASSLGTGDNSPLHF. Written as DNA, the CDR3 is TGTGCCAGCAGCTTGGGGACAGGGGATAATTCACCCCTCCACTTT.

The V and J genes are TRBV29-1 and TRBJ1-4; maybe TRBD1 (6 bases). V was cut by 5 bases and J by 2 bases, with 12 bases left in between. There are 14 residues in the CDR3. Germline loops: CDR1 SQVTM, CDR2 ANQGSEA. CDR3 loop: CSVITGTTNEKLFF. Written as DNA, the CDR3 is TGCAGCGTTATCACAGGGACGACTAATGAAAAACTGTTTTTT.

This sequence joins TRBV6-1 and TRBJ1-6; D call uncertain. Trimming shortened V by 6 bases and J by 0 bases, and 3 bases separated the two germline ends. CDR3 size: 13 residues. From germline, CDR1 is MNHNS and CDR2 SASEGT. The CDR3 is CASRSSYNSPLHF. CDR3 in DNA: TGTGCCAGCAGGAGCTCCTATAATTCACCCCTCCACTTT.

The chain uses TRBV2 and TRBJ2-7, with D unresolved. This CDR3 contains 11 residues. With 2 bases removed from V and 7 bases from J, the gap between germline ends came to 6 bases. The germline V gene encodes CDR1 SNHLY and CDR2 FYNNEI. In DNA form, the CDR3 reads TGTGCCAGCAGTGAACTAGTTGAGCAGTACTTC. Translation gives CASSELVEQYF.

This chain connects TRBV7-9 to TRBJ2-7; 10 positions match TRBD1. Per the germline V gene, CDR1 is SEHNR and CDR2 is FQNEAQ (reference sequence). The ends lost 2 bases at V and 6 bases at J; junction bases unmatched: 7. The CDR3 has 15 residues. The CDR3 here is CASSLRGTGEAEQYF. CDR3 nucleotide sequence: TGTGCCAGCAGCTTACGGGGGACAGGGGAGGCCGAGCAGTACTTC.

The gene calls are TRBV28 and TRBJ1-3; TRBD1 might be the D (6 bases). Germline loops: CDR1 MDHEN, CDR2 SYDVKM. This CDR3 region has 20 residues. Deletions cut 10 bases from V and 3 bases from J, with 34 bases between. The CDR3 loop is CATDGWGQGLVPADGNTIYF. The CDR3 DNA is TGTGCCACGGACGGATGGGGGCAGGGTTTGGTACCGGCGGATGGAAACACCATATATTTT. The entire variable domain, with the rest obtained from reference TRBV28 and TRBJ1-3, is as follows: DVKVTQSSRYLVKRTGEKVFLECVQDMDHENMFWYRQDPGLGLRLIYFSYDVKMKEKGDIPEGYSVSREKKERFSLILESASTNQTSMYLCATDGWGQGLVPADGNTIYFGEGSWLTVV.

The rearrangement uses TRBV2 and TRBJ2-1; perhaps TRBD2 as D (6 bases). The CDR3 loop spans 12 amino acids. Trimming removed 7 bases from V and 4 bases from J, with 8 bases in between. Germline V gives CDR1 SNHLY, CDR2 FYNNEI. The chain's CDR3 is CASTGDYNEQFF. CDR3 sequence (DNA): TGTGCCAGCACGGGGGATTACAATGAGCAGTTCTTC.

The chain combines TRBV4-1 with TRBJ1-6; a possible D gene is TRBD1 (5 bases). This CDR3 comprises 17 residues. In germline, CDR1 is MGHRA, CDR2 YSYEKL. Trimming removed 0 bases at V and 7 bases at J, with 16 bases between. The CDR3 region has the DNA TGCGCCAGCAGCCAAGATGAAGGCAGGGTTTACAATTCACCCCTCCACTTT. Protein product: CASSQDEGRVYNSPLHF.

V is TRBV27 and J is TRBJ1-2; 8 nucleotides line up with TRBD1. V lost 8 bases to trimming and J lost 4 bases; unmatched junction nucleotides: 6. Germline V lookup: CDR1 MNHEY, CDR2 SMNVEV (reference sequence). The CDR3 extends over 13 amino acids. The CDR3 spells CASGQGHFYGYTF. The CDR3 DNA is TGTGCCAGCGGACAGGGCCACTTCTATGGCTACACCTTC.

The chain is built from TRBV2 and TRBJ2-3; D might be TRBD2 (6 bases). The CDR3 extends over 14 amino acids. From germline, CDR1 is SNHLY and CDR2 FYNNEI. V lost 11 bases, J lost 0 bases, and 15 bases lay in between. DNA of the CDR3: TGTGCCTCCCAGGGAGGTCATAGCACAGATACGCAGTATTTT. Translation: CASQGGHSTDTQYF.

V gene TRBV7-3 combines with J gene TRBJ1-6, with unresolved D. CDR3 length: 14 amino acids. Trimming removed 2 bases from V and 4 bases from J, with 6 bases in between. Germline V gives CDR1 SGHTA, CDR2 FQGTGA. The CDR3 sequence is CASSLDGYNSPLHF. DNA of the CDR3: TGTGCCAGCAGCTTAGACGGGTATAATTCACCCCTCCACTTT.

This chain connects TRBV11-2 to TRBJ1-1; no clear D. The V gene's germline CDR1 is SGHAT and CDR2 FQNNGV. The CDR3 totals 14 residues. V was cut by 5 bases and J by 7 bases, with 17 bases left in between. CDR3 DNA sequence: TGTGCCAGCAGCCCGCTCTTCTCGACTGTTGAAGCTTTCTTT. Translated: CASSPLFSTVEAFF.

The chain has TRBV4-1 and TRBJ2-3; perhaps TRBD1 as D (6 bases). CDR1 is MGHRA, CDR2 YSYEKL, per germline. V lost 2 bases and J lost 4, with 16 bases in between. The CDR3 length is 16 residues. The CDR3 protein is CASSQTTGSLADTQYF. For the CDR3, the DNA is TGCGCCAGCAGCCAAACAACAGGGAGTCTCGCAGATACGCAGTATTTT.

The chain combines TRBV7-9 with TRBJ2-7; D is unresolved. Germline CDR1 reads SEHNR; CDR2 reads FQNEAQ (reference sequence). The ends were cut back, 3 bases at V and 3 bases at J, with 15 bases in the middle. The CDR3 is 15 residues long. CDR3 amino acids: CASSLEPGVDYEQYF. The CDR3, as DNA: TGTGCCAGCAGCTTGGAGCCGGGTGTCGACTACGAGCAGTACTTC. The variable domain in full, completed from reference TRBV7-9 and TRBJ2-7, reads DTGVSQNPRHKITKRGQNVTFRCDPISEHNRLYWYRQTLGQGPEFLTYFQNEAQLEKSRLLSDRFSAERPKGSFSTLEIQRTEQGDSAMYLCASSLEPGVDYEQYFGPGTRLTVT.

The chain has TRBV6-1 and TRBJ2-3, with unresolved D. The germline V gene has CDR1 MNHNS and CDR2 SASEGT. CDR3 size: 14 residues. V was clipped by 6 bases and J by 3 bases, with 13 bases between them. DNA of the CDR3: TGTGCCAGCAGGCCACCTAAACCTACAGATACGCAGTATTTT. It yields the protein CASRPPKPTDTQYF.

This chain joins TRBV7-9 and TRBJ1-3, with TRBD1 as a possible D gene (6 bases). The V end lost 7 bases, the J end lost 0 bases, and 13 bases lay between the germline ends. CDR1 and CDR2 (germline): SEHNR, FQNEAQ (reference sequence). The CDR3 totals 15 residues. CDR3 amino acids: CASNGQFVSGNTIYF. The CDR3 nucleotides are TGTGCCAGCAACGGACAGTTTGTCTCTGGAAACACCATATATTTT. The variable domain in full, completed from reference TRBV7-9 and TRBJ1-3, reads DTGVSQNPRHKITKRGQNVTFRCDPISEHNRLYWYRQTLGQGPEFLTYFQNEAQLEKSRLLSDRFSAERPKGSFSTLEIQRTEQGDSAMYLCASNGQFVSGNTIYFGEGSWLTVV.

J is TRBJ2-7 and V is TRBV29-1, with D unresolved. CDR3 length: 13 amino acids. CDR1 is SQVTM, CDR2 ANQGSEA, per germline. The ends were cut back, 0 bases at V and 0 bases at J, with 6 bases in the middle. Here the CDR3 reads CSVEDVSSYEQYF. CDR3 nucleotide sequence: TGCAGCGTTGAAGATGTCAGCTCCTACGAGCAGTACTTC.

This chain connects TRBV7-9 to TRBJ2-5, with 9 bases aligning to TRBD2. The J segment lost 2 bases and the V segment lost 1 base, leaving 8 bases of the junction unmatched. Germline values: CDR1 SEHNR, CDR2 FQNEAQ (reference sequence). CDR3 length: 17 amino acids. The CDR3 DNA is TGTGCCAGCAGCTTAGATATCCCCCTAGCGGGGCAAGAGACCCAGTACTTC. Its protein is CASSLDIPLAGQETQYF.

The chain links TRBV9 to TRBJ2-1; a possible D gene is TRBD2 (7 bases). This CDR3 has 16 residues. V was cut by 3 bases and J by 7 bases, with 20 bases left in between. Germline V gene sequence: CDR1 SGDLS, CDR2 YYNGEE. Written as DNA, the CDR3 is TGTGCCAGCAGCGCCGACGGGGGGCGGGTAGAGAATGAGCAGTTCTTC. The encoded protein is CASSADGGRVENEQFF.

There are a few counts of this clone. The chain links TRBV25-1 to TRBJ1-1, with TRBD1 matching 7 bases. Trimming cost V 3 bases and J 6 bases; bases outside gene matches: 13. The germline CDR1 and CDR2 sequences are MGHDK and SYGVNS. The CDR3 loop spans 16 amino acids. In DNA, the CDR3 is TGTGCCAGCAGTGACTCAACAGGGGACGTACCCCCTGAAGCTTTCTTT. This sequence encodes CASSDSTGDVPPEAFF.

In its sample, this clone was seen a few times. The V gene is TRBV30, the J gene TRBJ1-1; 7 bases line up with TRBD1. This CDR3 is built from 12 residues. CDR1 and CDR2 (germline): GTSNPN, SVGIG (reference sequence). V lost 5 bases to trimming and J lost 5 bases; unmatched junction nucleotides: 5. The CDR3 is CAWQTGRTEAFF. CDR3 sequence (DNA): TGTGCCTGGCAGACAGGGCGAACTGAAGCTTTCTTT.

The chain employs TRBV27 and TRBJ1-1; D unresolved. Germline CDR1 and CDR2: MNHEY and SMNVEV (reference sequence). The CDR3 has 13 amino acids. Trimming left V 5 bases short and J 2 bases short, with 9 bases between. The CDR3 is CASSHTANTEAFF. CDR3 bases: TGTGCCAGCAGTCATACAGCTAACACTGAAGCTTTCTTT.

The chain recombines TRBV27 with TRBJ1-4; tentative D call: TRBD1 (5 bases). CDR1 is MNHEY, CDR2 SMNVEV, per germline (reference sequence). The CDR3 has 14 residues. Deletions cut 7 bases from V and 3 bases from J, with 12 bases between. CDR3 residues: CASKRGFSNEKLFF. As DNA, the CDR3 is TGTGCCAGCAAAAGGGGCTTTTCTAATGAAAAACTGTTTTTT.

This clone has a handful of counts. CDR3 in amino acids: CASSPGQRNEQYF. The CDR3 DNA sequence: TGTGCCAGCAGTCCGGGACAGAGAAACGAGCAGTACTTC. The chain uses TRBV25-1 and TRBJ2-7; 7 nucleotides align to TRBD1. The length of the CDR3 is 13 residues. Germline CDR1 and CDR2: MGHDK and SYGVNS. V lost 5 bases and J lost 5; bases outside the gene matches: 6.

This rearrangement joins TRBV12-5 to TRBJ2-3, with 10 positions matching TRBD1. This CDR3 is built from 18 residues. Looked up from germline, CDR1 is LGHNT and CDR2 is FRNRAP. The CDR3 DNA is TGTGCGGTAGCGTACGGGACAGGGGCTGGTCGGGGGACAGATACGCAGTATTTT. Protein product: CAVAYGTGAGRGTDTQYF. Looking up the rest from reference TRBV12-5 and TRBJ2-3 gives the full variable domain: DARVTQTPRHKVTEMGQEVTMRCQPILGHNTVFWYRQTMMQGLELLAYFRNRAPLDDSGMPKDRFSAEMPDATLATLKIQPSEPRDSAVYFCAVAYGTGAGRGTDTQYFGPGTRLTVL.